A selection of T cell receptor beta chains follows, all from one sample in a study of neurological immune-mediated disorders. TCRdb reanalysed the 5' RACE reads using MiXCR and keeps one entry per CDR3 protein. Among about 60,000 distinct CDR3 sequences listed, approximately 3.8% were seen once. Sequenced: PBMCs. The source is a man aged 25 to 40 with multiple sclerosis. Each CDR3 is given with its conserved first and last residue. A D gene is named only where the DNA matches it firmly. Size is stated for part of the rows, as once, few or many counts, or as a class when the clone is expanded.

j_call clone_size v_call d_call cdr3_aa cdr3_nt
TRBJ1-1 many TRBV5-1 . CASSLAARNEAFF TGCGCCAGCAGCTTGGCCGCTCGGAATGAAGCTTTCTTT
TRBJ1-3 . TRBV15 . CATSRDQSNTIYF TGTGCCACCAGCAGAGATCAGTCAAACACCATATATTTT
TRBJ1-1 . TRBV6-6 . CASSEGDGGNTEAFF TGTGCCAGCAGCGAGGGGGATGGAGGGAACACTGAAGCTTTCTTT
TRBJ1-3 . TRBV10-3 . CATRGATSLSGNTIYF TGTGCCACCCGGGGGGCCACAAGTCTCTCTGGAAACACCATATATTTT
TRBJ2-4 many TRBV3-1 TRBD2 CASSQELLAGGPGGNIQYF TGTGCCAGCAGCCAAGAACTACTAGCGGGAGGGCCGGGCGGCAACATTCAGTACTTC
TRBJ1-1 many TRBV6-5 . CASSYKTVTEAFF TGTGCCAGCAGTTACAAAACGGTTACTGAAGCTTTCTTT
TRBJ1-1 many TRBV11-1 . CASSSAGSNTEAFF TGTGCCAGCAGCTCCGCAGGGTCGAACACTGAAGCTTTCTTT
TRBJ2-5 . TRBV5-6 . CASSLERGRGTQYF TGTGCCAGCAGCTTGGAACGCGGCAGGGGGACCCAGTACTTC
TRBJ1-2 many TRBV20-1 . CSAMGAISYYGYTF TGCAGTGCCATGGGGGCGATTAGTTACTATGGCTACACCTTC
TRBJ1-1 many TRBV7-8 . CASSLATRLVSEAFF TGTGCCAGCAGCTTAGCCACCCGTTTAGTATCGGAAGCTTTCTTT
TRBJ2-4 many TRBV5-1 TRBD1 CASSSGTAQNIQYF TGCGCCAGCAGCTCGGGGACAGCCCAAAACATTCAGTACTTC
TRBJ2-1 many TRBV15 . CATSRDSYNEQFF TGTGCCACCTCGAGAGACTCCTACAATGAGCAGTTCTTC
TRBJ2-1 many TRBV20-1 . CSAKMGLSYNEQFF TGCAGTGCTAAAATGGGGCTCTCCTACAATGAGCAGTTCTTC
TRBJ1-1 many TRBV20-1 TRBD1 CSATQTGLNTEAFF TGCAGTGCTACCCAGACAGGGCTAAACACTGAAGCTTTCTTT
TRBJ2-3 . TRBV4-2 TRBD2 CASRETSGVTDTQYF TGTGCCAGCAGGGAGACTAGCGGGGTAACAGATACGCAGTATTTT
TRBJ1-1 many TRBV21-1 . CASSKVRDTEAFF TGTGCCAGCAGCAAAGTTCGGGACACTGAAGCTTTCTTT
TRBJ2-6 many TRBV28 . CASSLTGSSGANVLTF TGTGCCAGCAGTCTAACAGGGAGCTCTGGGGCCAACGTCCTGACTTTC